This TCR beta chain was observed in a study of T-cell memory formation after mild COVID-19. Study-level results: Memory sampled before infection contained some responding clones, suggesting cross-reactive memory joined. Among CD4+ contracting clones, most were CM and EM, and CD8+ ones EMRA. A second wave expanding day 15 to 37 was CD4+-biased; contracting clones were balanced.

As to this clonotype: Its target is not known. The junction shows a germline mismatch at one end, possibly a read error.

TCR alpha and TCR beta cDNA libraries with sample barcodes and UMIs came from 5'RACE using constant-segment primers. Each CDR3 protein gets one entry after TCRdb re-called the 5' RACE reads with MiXCR. The sample shows 190,000 or so distinct CDR3 sequences, around 26% of them seen only once. The CDR3 is made up of 16 amino acids. This sequence joins TRBV12-3 or TRBV12-4 and TRBJ2-7; tentative D call: TRBD2 (7 bases). Sequenced sample: PBMCs or a T cell subset sorted from them (not recorded which). The TCR comes from an adult woman who had mild COVID-19 (a few samples of this study predate the infection). Cell type and time point are not known. CDR3 in DNA: TGTGCCCGCAGTGCCAAATCGGGGGGCCTTGGGTACGAGCAGTACTTC. This encodes CARSAKSGGLGYEQYF.